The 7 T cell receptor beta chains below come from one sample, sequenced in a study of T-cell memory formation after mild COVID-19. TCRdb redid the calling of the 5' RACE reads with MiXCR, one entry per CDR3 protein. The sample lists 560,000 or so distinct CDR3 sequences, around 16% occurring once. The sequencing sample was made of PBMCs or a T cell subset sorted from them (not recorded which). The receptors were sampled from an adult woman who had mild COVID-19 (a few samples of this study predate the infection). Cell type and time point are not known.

CDR3 coding DNA: TGCGCCAGCAGCTATACCTTTGGAGGGCCCTACGAGCAGTACTTC. It yields the protein CASSYTFGGPYEQYF. The chain joins TRBV4-1 to TRBJ2-7; tentatively, D is TRBD2 (6 bases). The CDR3 totals 15 residues. The ends were cut back, 5 bases at V and 2 bases at J, with 16 bases in the middle. The germline gives CDR1 MGHRA, CDR2 YSYEKL.

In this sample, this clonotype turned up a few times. CDR3 coding DNA: TGTGCCAGCTCACCACAGGGAGCTGAAAAACTGTTTTTT. Its protein product is CASSPQGAEKLFF. V is TRBV18 and J is TRBJ1-4; D ambiguous. Germline loops: CDR1 KGHSH, CDR2 LQKENI. With 1 base removed from V and 7 bases from J, the gap between germline ends came to 7 bases. CDR3 length: 13 amino acids.

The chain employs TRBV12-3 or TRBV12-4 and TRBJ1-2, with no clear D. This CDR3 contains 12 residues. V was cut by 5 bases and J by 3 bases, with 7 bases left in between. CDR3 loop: CASSPGYYGYTF. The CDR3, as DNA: TGTGCCAGCAGTCCTGGATACTATGGCTACACCTTC.

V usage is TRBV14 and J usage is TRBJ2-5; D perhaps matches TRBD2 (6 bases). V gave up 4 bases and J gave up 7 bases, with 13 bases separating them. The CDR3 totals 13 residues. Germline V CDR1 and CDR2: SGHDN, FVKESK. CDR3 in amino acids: CASSPAGPRTQYF. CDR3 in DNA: TGTGCCAGCAGCCCTGCGGGGCCCAGGACCCAGTACTTC.

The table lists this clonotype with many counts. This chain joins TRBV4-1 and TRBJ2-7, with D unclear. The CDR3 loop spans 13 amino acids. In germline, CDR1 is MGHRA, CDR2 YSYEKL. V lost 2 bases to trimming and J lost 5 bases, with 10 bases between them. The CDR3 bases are TGCGCCAGCAGCCAACCGAATGGGGACGAGCAGTACTTC. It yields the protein CASSQPNGDEQYF.

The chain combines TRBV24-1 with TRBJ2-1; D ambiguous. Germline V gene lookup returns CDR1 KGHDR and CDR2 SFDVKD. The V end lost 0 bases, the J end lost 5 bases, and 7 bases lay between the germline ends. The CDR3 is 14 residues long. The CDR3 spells CATSDLETNNEQFF. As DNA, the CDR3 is TGTGCCACCAGTGATTTGGAAACAAACAATGAGCAGTTCTTC.

The CDR3 region is CSVDPSGSLTGELFF. The DNA of the CDR3 is TGCAGCGTTGACCCCAGCGGGAGTTTGACCGGGGAGCTGTTTTTT. The chain carries TRBV29-1 and TRBJ2-2; 8 nucleotides align to TRBD2. The CDR3 covers 15 residues. Trimming removed 3 bases from V and 5 bases from J; junction bases left unmatched: 8. Germline loops: CDR1 SQVTM, CDR2 ANQGSEA.